The 9 T cell receptor beta chains listed next were all sequenced from one sample in a study of patients and donors after allogeneic stem cell transplantation. TCRdb re-analysed the RT-PCR reads in MiXCR, keeping a single row per CDR3 protein. Of hundreds of thousands of distinct CDR3 sequences listed, 16% are singletons. Material: blood, either unsorted or a sorted T cell fraction (not recorded which). Receptors originate from a human donor who was either an allogeneic HSCT recipient or a stem cell or donor lymphocyte infusion donor (not recorded which). It is not recorded whose cells these are; they may come from a transplant donor.

This rearrangement joins TRBV14 to TRBJ1-4; no clear D. V was trimmed by 2 bases and J by 1 base, leaving 5 bases between them. CDR3 length equals 14 residues. Germline V gene lookup returns CDR1 SGHDN and CDR2 FVKESK. This chain's CDR3 is CASSQFRTNEKLFF. CDR3 in DNA: TGTGCCAGCAGCCAATTTCGAACTAATGAAAAACTGTTTTTT.

This clonotype was counted only a few times. This chain connects TRBV4-1 to TRBJ2-2; the match to TRBD2 covers 10 bases. The germline CDR1 and CDR2 sequences are MGHRA and YSYEKL. V lost 2 bases, J lost 4 bases, and 7 bases stayed unmatched. The CDR3 sequence is 17 residues long. The CDR3 is CASSQLIAGGLTGELFF. The CDR3 DNA reads as TGCGCCAGCAGCCAACTTATAGCGGGGGGCCTCACCGGGGAGCTGTTTTTT.

This clonotype was observed many times. The rearrangement joins TRBV5-6 to TRBJ2-3, with 11 bases matching TRBD2. The germline V gene encodes CDR1 SGHDT and CDR2 YYEEEE. The length of the CDR3 is 17 residues. With V trimmed by 4 bases and J by 3 bases, 10 bases remained unmatched. The CDR3 is CASSVTGTSGLTDTQYF. DNA of the CDR3: TGTGCCAGCAGCGTTACCGGGACTAGCGGTCTTACAGATACGCAGTATTTT. Full variable domain (remainder filled in from reference TRBV5-6 and TRBJ2-3): DAGVTQSPTHLIKTRGQQVTLRCSPKSGHDTVSWYQQALGQGPQFIFQYYEEEERQRGNFPDRFSGHQFPNYSSELNVNALLLGDSALYLCASSVTGTSGLTDTQYFGPGTRLTVL.

This clonotype was counted at least ten times. The chain joins TRBV11-2 to TRBJ2-1, with a possible D match to TRBD2 (6 bases). CDR1 SGHAT and CDR2 FQNNGV come from the germline V gene. V was cut by 3 bases and J by 6 bases, with 9 bases left in between. CDR3 size: 13 residues. CDR3 coding DNA: TGTGCCAGCAGCTTCTCCGGGGGCAATGAGCAGTTCTTC. Translating gives CASSFSGGNEQFF. The full variable domain, rest sourced from reference TRBV11-2 and TRBJ2-1, is EAGVAQSPRYKIIEKRQSVAFWCNPISGHATLYWYQQILGQGPKLLIQFQNNGVVDDSQLPKDRFSAERLKGVDSTLKIQPAKLEDSAVYLCASSFSGGNEQFFGPGTRLTVL.

The table lists this clonotype with a few counts. The V call is TRBV5-1, the J call TRBJ2-4, with a tentative D call TRBD2 (6 bases). With 2 bases removed from V and 1 base from J, the gap between germline ends came to 10 bases. The CDR3 covers 15 residues. Germline V gene lookup returns CDR1 SGHRS and CDR2 YFSETQ. CDR3 coding DNA: TGCGCCAGCAGCTTTGGGGGGTTCGCCAAAAACATTCAGTACTTC. Its protein product is CASSFGGFAKNIQYF.

This clonotype was counted a few times. The chain is built from TRBV7-3 and TRBJ2-1; 7 bases align to TRBD1. Trimming took 1 base from V and 2 from J; bases not matched to a gene: 5. Germline CDR1 reads SGHTA; CDR2 reads FQGTGA. The CDR3 contains 16 residues. The CDR3 sequence: CASSLMRQGTYNEQFF. The DNA for the CDR3 is TGTGCCAGCAGCTTAATGAGACAGGGAACCTACAATGAGCAGTTCTTC.

In its sample, this clonotype was seen a few times. The V and J genes are TRBV5-5 and TRBJ2-7, with D perhaps matching TRBD2 (6 bases). CDR1 SGHKS and CDR2 YYEKEE come from the germline V gene (reference sequence). There are 14 residues in the CDR3. V gave up 5 bases and J gave up 1 base, with 13 bases separating them. The CDR3 region is CASRRDGESYEQYF. DNA for the CDR3: TGTGCCAGCAGGCGGGACGGGGAATCCTACGAGCAGTACTTC.

This rearrangement joins TRBV7-2 to TRBJ2-7, with 8 bases lining up with TRBD1. Germline lookup yields CDR1 SGHTA and CDR2 FQGNSA. Unmatched junction bases numbered 10, after V lost 3 bases and J lost 0 bases. This CDR3 is built from 17 residues. This CDR3 reads CASSFPRDRRYSYEQYF. DNA for the CDR3: TGTGCCAGCAGCTTTCCCCGGGACAGGCGGTACTCCTACGAGCAGTACTTC.

In this sample, this clonotype turned up a few times. Compared with germline, one end of the junction differs, possibly owing to a read error. V is TRBV6-5 and J is TRBJ1-1, with TRBD1 matching over 8 bases. This CDR3 contains 15 residues. CDR1 MNHEY and CDR2 SVGAGI come from the germline V gene. The CDR3, as DNA: TGTGCCAGCAATTACCGGCCCAGGGGGCCTAGTGAAGCTTTCTTT. Translated, it gives CASNYRPRGPSEAFF.